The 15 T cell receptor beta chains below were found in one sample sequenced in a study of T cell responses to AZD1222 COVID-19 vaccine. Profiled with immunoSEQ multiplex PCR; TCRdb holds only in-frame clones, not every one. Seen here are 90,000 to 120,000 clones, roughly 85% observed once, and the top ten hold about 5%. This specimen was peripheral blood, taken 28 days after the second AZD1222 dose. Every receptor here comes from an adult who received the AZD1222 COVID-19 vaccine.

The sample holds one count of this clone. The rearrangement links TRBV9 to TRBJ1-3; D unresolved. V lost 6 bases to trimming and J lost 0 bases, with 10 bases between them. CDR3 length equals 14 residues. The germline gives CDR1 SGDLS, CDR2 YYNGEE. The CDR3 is CASTSSPSGNTIYF. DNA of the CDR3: TGTGCCAGCACAAGCAGTCCCTCTGGAAACACCATATATTTT.

As DNA, the CDR3 is TGCAGCGTTGAAGCCCCCGGGGACAGTTCATCCTACGAGCAGTACTTC. Its translation is CSVEAPGDSSSYEQYF. V and J are TRBV29-1 and TRBJ2-7; 7 nucleotides match TRBD1. Germline-derived CDR1 and CDR2 are SQVTM and ANQGSEA. Trimming took 1 base from V and 1 from J; bases not matched to a gene: 10. The CDR3 consists of 16 residues.

CDR3 region: CASSGTGEDTQYF. DNA of the CDR3: TGTGCCAGCTCGGGGACAGGGGAGGATACGCAGTATTTT. The rearrangement uses TRBV18 and TRBJ2-3; TRBD1 aligns across 10 bases. Germline V gene sequence: CDR1 KGHSH, CDR2 LQKENI. The CDR3 extends over 13 amino acids. The V segment lost 6 bases and the J segment 6 bases; nucleotides outside the gene matches: 3.

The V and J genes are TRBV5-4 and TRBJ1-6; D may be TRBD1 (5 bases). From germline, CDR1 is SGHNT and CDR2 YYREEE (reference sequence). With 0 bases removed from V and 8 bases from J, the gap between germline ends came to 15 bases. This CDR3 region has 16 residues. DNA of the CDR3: TGTGCCAGCAGCTTGGACGGGGGGGGGAGTGATTCACCCCTCCACTTT. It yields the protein CASSLDGGGSDSPLHF.

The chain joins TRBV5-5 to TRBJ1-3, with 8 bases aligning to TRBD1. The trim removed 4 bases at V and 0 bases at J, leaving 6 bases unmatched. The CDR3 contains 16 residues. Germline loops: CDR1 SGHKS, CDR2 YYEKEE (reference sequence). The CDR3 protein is CASSLGQGYSGNTIYF. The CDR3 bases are TGTGCCAGCAGCCTTGGACAGGGTTACTCTGGAAACACCATATATTTT. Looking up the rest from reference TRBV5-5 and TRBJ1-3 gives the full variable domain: DAGVTQSPTHLIKTRGQQVTLRCSPISGHKSVSWYQQVLGQGPQFIFQYYEKEERGRGNFPDRFSARQFPNYSSELNVNALLLGDSALYLCASSLGQGYSGNTIYFGEGSWLTVV.

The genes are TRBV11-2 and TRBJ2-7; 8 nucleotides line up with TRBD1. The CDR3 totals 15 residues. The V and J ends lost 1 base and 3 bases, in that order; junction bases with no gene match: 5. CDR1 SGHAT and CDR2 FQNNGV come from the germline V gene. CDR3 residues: CASSLALGQVYEQYF. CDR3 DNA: TGTGCCAGCAGCTTAGCATTGGGACAGGTCTACGAGCAGTACTTC.

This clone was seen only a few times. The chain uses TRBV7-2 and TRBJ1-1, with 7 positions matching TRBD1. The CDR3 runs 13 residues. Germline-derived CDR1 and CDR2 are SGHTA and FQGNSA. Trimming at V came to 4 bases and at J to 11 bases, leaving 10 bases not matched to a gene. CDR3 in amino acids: CASSSDRRGLAFF. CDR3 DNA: TGTGCCAGCAGCTCGGACAGGCGTGGACTCGCTTTCTTT.

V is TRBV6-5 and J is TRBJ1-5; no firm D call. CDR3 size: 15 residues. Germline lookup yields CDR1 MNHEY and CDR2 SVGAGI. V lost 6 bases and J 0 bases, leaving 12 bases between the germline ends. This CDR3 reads CASSLRGVSNQPQHF. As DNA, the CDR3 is TGTGCCAGCAGCCTCCGTGGGGTTAGCAATCAGCCCCAGCATTTT.

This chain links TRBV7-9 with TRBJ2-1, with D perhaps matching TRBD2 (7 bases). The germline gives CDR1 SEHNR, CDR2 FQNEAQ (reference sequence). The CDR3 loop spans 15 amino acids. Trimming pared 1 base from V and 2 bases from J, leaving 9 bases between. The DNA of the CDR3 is TGTGCCAGCAGCTTAGTGGGGGGGCCCTACAATGAGCAGTTCTTC. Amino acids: CASSLVGGPYNEQFF.

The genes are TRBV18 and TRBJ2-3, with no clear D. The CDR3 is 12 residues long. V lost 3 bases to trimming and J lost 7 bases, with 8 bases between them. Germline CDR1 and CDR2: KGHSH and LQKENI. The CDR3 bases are TGTGCCAGCTCACCGGAGAGGAATACGCAGTATTTT. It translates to CASSPERNTQYF.

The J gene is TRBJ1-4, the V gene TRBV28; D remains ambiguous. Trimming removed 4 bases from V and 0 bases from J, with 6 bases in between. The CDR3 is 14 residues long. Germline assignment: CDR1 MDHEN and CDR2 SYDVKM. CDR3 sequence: CASSSGSTNEKLFF. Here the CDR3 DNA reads TGTGCCAGCAGTTCGGGGTCAACTAATGAAAAACTGTTTTTT.

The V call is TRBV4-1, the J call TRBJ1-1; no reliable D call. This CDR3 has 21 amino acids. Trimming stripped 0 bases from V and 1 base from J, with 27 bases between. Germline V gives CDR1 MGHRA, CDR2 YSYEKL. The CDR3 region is CASSQDPRRQVLPGGNTEAFF. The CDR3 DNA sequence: TGCGCCAGCAGCCAAGATCCCCGGCGGCAGGTCCTCCCGGGTGGGAACACTGAAGCTTTCTTT.

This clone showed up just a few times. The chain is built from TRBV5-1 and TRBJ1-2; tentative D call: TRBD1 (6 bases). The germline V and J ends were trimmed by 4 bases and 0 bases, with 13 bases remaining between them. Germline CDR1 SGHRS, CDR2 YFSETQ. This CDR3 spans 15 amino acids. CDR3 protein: CASSRGQTTNYGYTF. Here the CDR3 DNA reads TGCGCCAGCAGCCGCGGACAGACAACTAACTATGGCTACACCTTC.

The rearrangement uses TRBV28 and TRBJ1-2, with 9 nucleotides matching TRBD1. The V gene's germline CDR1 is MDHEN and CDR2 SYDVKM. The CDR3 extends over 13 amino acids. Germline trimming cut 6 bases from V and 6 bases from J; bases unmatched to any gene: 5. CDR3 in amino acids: CASSVQGAHGYTF. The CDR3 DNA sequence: TGTGCCAGCAGCGTACAGGGGGCTCATGGCTACACCTTC.

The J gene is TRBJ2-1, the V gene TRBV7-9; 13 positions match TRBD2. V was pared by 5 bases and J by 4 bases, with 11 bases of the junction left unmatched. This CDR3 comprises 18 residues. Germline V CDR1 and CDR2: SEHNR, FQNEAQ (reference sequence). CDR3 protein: CASSVLAGGPVGYNEQFF. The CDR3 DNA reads TGTGCCAGCAGCGTACTAGCGGGGGGGCCGGTCGGATACAATGAGCAGTTCTTC.